This entry lists 3 T cell receptor beta chains sequenced from one sample in a study of T cell repertoires in cytomegalovirus infection. TCRdb re-derived calls from the reads in MiXCR, one entry per CDR3 protein. The sample records around 200,000 distinct CDR3 sequences, around 35% being singletons. What these receptors recognize is not known. This specimen consisted of CD8+ T cells from cultured PBMCs, obtained from culture after CMV antigen stimulation. The receptors originated from a human donor in good health (CMV status not recorded). Some clones in this sample may be carry-over from other donors' samples.

This clonotype has more than one count but fewer than ten. The chain uses TRBV11-2 and TRBJ2-1; 9 nucleotides agree with TRBD1. CDR1 and CDR2 from the germline V gene are SGHAT and FQNNGV. This CDR3 spans 11 amino acids. V trimming: 5 bases; J trimming: 15 bases; junction bases outside the gene matches: 5. Here the CDR3 reads CASSKGTGWFF. The CDR3 DNA follows: TGTGCCAGCAGCAAGGGGACAGGGTGGTTCTTC.

This clonotype showed up just a few times. The V and J genes are TRBV6-1 and TRBJ2-3; D perhaps matches TRBD1 (6 bases). V was trimmed by 0 bases and J by 0 bases, leaving 16 bases between them. The germline gives CDR1 MNHNS, CDR2 SASEGT. This CDR3 comprises 18 residues. CDR3 DNA: TGTGCCAGCAGTGAAGCCTGGCAGTGGACAGCTAGCACAGATACGCAGTATTTT. Translation gives CASSEAWQWTASTDTQYF.

This clonotype was recorded at least ten times. The chain employs TRBV28 and TRBJ1-1; TRBD1 matches at 12 bases. The germline gives CDR1 MDHEN, CDR2 SYDVKM. The CDR3 totals 17 residues. The V segment lost 6 bases and the J segment 1 base; nucleotides outside the gene matches: 9. CDR3 sequence (DNA): TGTGCCAGCAGCCCTACCTGGGACAGGGGGCGGAACACTGAAGCTTTCTTT. This codes for CASSPTWDRGRNTEAFF. Full variable domain (outside the CDR3, taken from reference TRBV28 and TRBJ1-1): DVKVTQSSRYLVKRTGEKVFLECVQDMDHENMFWYRQDPGLGLRLIYFSYDVKMKEKGDIPEGYSVSREKKERFSLILESASTNQTSMYLCASSPTWDRGRNTEAFFGQGTRLTVV.